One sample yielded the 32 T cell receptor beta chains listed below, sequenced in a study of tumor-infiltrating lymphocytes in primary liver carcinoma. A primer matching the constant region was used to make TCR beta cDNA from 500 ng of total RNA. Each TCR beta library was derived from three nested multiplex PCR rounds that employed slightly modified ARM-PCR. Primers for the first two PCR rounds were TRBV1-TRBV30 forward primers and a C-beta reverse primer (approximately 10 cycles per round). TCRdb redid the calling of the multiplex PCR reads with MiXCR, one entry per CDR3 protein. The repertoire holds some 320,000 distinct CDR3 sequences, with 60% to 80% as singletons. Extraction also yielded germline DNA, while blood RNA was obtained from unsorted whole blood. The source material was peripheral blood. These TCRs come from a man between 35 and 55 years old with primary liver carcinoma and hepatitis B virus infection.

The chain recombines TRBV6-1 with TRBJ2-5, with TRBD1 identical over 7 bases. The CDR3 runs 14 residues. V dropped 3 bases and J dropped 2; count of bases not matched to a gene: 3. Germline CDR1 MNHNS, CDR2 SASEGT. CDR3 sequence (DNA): TGTGCCAGCAGTGACAGGACAGGTCAAGAGACCCAGTACTTC. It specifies CASSDRTGQETQYF.

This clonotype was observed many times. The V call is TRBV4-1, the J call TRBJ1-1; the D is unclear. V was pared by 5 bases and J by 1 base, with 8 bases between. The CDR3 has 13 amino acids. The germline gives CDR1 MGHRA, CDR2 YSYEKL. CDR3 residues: CASSVNKNTEAFF. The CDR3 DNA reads TGCGCCAGCAGCGTTAATAAGAACACTGAAGCTTTCTTT.

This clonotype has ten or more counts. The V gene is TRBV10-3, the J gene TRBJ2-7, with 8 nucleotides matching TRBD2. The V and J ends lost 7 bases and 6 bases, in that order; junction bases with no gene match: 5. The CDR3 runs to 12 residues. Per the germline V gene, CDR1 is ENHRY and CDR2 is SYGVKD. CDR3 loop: CAINSGGTEQYF. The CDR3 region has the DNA TGTGCCATCAACTCGGGAGGGACCGAGCAGTACTTC.

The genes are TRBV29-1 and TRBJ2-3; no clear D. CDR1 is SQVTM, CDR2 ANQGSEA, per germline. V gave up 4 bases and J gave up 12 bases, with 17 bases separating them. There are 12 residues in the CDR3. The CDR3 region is CSVADVTDIQYF. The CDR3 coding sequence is TGCAGCGTTGCGGATGTCACAGATATACAGTATTTT.

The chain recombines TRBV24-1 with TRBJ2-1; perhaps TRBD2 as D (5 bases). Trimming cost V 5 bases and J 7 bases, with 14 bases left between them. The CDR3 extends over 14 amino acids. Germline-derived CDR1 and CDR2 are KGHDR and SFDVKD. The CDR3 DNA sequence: TGTGCCACCAGTGGATGGGAGACCTGGAATGAGCAGTTCTTC. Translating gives CATSGWETWNEQFF.

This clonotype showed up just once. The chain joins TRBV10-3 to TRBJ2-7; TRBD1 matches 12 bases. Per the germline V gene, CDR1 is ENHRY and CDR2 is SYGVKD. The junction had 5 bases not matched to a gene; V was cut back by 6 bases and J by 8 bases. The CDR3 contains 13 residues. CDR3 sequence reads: CAISGTGGNKQYF. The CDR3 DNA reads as TGTGCCATCAGCGGGACAGGGGGCAACAAGCAGTACTTC.

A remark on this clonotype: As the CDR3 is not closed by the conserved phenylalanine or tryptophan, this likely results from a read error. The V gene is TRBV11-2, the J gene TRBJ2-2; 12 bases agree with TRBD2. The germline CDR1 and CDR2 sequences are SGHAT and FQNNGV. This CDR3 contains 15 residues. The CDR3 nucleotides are TGTGCCAGCAGCACAGGACTAGCGGGAACCGGGGTGCTGTTTATT. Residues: CASSTGLAGTGVLFI.

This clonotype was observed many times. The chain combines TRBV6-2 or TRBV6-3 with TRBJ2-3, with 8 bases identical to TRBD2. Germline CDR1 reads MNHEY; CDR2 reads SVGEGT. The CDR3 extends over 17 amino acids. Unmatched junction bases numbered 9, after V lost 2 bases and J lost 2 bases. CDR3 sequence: CASSYEAGEDHTDTQYF. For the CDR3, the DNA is TGTGCCAGCAGTTACGAAGCGGGGGAGGATCACACAGATACGCAGTATTTT.

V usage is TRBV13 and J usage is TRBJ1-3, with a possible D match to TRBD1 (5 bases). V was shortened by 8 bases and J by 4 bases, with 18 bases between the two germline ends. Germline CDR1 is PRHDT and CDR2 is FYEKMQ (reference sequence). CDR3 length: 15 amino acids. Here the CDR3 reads CASGSFGAGGNTIYF. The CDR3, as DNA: TGTGCCAGCGGGTCGTTCGGGGCAGGGGGAAACACCATATATTTT.

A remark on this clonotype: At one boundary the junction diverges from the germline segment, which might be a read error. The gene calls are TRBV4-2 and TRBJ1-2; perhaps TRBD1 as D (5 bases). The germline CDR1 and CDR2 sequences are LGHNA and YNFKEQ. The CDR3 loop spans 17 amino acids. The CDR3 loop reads CTSSQEQGLRGGYGYTF. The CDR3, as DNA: TGTACCAGCAGCCAAGAGCAGGGACTGAGAGGAGGCTATGGCTACACATTC.

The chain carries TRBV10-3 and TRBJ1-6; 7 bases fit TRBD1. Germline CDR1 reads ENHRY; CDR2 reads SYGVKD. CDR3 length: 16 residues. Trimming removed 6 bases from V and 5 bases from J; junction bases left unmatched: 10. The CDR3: CAISLWDSRHNSPLHF. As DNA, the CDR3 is TGTGCCATCAGCCTCTGGGACAGTCGCCATAATTCACCCCTCCACTTT.

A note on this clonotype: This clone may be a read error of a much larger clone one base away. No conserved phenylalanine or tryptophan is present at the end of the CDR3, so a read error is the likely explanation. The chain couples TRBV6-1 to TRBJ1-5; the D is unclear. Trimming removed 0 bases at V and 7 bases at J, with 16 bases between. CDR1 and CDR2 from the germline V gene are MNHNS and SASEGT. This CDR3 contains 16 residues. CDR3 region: CASSEALRTVGQPQHS. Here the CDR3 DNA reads TGTGCCAGCAGTGAAGCGCTAAGGACCGTTGGCCAGCCCCAGCATTCT.

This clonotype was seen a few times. CDR3: CASSRDRGTGELFF. In nucleotides, the CDR3 is TGTGCCAGCAGCCGGGACAGGGGTACCGGGGAGCTGTTTTTT. The chain uses TRBV6-5 and TRBJ2-2, with 10 bases fitting TRBD1. Trimming cost V 6 bases and J 5 bases; bases outside gene matches: 3. This CDR3 region has 14 residues. The germline V gene encodes CDR1 MNHEY and CDR2 SVGAGI.

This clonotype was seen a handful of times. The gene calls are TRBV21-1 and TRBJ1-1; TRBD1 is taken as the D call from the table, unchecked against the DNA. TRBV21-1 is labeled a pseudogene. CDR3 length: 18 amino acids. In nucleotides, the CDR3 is TGTGCCAGCAGCCCCGCCGACAGGGGCCATAGCACAGACACTGAAGCTTTCTTT. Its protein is CASSPADRGHSTDTEAFF.

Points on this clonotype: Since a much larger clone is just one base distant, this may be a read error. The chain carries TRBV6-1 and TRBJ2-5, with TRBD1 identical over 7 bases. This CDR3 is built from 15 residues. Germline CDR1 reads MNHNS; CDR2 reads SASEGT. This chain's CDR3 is CDSSGTAIKGETQYF. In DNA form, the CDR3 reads TGTGACAGCAGTGGGACAGCAATTAAGGGGGAGACCCAGTACTTC.

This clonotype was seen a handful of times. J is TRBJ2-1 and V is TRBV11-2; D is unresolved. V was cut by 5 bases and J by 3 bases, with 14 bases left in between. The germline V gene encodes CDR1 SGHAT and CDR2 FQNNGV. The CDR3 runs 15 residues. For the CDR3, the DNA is TGTGCCAGCAGCCCCCGGCAGTTCAGCTACAATGAGCAGTTCTTC. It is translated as CASSPRQFSYNEQFF.

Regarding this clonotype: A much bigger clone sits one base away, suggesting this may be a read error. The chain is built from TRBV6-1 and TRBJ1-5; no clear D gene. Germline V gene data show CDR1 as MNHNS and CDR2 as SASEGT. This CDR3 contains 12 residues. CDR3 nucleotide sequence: TGTACCAGCAGTGAAGCAGTACAGCCCCAGCATTTT. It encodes CTSSEAVQPQHF.

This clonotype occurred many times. CDR3 nucleotides: TGTGCCATCAGTGAGTCAGGGACACTGAATTCACCCCTCCACTTT. This encodes CAISESGTLNSPLHF. The genes are TRBV10-3 and TRBJ1-6; a possible D gene is TRBD1 (6 bases). V was trimmed by 0 bases and J by 7 bases, leaving 10 bases between them. Per the germline V gene, CDR1 is ENHRY and CDR2 is SYGVKD. The CDR3 runs to 15 residues.

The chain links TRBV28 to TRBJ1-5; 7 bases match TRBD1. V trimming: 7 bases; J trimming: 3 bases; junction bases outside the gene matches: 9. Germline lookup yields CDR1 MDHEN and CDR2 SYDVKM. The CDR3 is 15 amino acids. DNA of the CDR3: TGTGCCAGCAACAAAGGACAGGAATTCAATCAGCCCCAGCATTTT. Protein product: CASNKGQEFNQPQHF.

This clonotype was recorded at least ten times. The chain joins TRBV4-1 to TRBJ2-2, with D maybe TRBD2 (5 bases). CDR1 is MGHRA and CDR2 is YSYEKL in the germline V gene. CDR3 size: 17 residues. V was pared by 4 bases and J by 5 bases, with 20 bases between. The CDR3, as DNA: TGCGCCAGCAGCCCGGGTTTGGACTCACAATGGACCGGGGAGCTGTTTTTT. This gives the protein CASSPGLDSQWTGELFF.

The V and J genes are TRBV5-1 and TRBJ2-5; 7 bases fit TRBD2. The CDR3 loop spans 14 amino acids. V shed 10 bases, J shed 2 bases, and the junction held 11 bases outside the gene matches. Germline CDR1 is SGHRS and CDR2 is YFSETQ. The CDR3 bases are TGCGCCGGTACCTATGGCGGGGGACAAGAGACCCAGTACTTC. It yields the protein CAGTYGGGQETQYF.

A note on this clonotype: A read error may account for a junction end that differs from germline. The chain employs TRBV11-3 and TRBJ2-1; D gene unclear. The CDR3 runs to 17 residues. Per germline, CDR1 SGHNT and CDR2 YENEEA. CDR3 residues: CASSLDSGLANYNDQFF. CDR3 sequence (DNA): TGTGCCAGCAGCTTAGATAGTGGGCTTGCAAACTACAATGATCAGTTCTTC.

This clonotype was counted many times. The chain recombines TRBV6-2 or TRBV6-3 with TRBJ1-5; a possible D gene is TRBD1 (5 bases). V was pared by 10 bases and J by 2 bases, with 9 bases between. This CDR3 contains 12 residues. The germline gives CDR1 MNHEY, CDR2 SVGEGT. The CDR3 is CAIGAGNQPQHF. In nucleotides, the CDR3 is TGTGCCATCGGGGCAGGCAATCAGCCCCAGCATTTT.

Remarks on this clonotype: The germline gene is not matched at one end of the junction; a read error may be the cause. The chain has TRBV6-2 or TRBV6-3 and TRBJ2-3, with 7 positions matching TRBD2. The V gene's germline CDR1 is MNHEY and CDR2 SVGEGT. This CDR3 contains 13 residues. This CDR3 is CVSRKTSTDAQYF. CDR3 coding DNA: TGTGTCAGCCGGAAGACTAGCACAGATGCGCAGTATTTT.

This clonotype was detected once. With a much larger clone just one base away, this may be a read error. The CDR3 bases are TGTGCCATCAGGAAGGGTTTGGAGAATCAGCCCCAGCATTTT. It encodes CAIRKGLENQPQHF. This chain links TRBV10-3 with TRBJ1-5; no clear D gene. The CDR3 sequence is 14 residues long. Germline CDR1 is ENHRY and CDR2 is SYGVKD. The V end lost 6 bases, the J end lost 4 bases, and 13 bases lay between the germline ends.

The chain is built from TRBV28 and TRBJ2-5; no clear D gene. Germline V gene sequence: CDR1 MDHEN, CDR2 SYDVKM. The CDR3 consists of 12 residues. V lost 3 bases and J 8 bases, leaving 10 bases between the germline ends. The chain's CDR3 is CASSFDGGTQYF. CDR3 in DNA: TGTGCCAGCAGTTTTGACGGCGGTACCCAGTACTTC. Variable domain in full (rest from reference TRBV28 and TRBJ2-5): DVKVTQSSRYLVKRTGEKVFLECVQDMDHENMFWYRQDPGLGLRLIYFSYDVKMKEKGDIPEGYSVSREKKERFSLILESASTNQTSMYLCASSFDGGTQYFGPGTRLLVL.

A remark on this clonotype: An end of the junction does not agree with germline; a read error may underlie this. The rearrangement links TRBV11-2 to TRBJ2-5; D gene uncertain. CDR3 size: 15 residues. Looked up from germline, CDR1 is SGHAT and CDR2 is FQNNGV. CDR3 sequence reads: CASSSQLGFQETQYF. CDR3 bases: TGTGCCAGCAGCTCCCAGCTGGGCTTCCAAGAGACCCAATACTTC. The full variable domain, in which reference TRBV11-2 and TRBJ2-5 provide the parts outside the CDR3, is EAGVAQSPRYKIIEKRQSVAFWCNPISGHATLYWYQQILGQGPKLLIQFQNNGVVDDSQLPKDRFSAERLKGVDSTLKIQPAKLEDSAVYLCASSSQLGFQETQYFGPGTRLLVL.

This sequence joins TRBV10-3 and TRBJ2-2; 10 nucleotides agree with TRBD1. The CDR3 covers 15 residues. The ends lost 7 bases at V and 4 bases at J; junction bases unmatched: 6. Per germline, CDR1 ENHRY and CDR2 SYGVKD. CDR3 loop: CAITRTGGGTGELFF. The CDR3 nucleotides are TGTGCCATCACTCGGACAGGGGGGGGCACCGGGGAGCTGTTTTTT.

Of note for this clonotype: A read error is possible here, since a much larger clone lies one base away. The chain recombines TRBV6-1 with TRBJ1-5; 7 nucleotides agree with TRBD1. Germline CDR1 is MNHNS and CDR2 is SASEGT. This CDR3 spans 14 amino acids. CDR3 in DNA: TGTACCAGCAGGGGGGTGGGAGGCAATCAGCCCCAGCATTTT. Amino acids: CTSRGVGGNQPQHF.

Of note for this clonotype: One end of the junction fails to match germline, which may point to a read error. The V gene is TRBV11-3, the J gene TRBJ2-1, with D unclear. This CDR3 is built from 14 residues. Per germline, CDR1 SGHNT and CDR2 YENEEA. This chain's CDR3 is CTSSLGSPYDEQLF. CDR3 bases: TGTACCAGCAGCTTGGGATCACCTTACGATGAGCAGCTCTTC.

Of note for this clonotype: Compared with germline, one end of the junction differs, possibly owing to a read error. CDR3 in amino acids: CASGLGRSFYGYTF. CDR3 DNA sequence: TGTGCCAGCGGCTTGGGTAGGAGCTTCTATGGCTACACCTTC. The chain has TRBV5-6 and TRBJ1-2; D uncertain. Per germline, CDR1 SGHDT and CDR2 YYEEEE. This CDR3 is 14 amino acids long.

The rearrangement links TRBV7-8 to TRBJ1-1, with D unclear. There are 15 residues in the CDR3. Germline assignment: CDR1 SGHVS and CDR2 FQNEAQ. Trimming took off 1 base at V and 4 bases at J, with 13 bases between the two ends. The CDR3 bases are TGTGCCAGCAGCTTAGATACGGGGAAGGTCACTGAAGCTTTCTTT. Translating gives CASSLDTGKVTEAFF.